A single sample is the source of the 24 T cell receptor beta chains below, sequenced in a study of T cell changes during pregnancy in multiple sclerosis. Sequencing was performed with immunoSEQ multiplex PCR; in TCRdb, only in-frame clones are kept and a portion is missing. Altogether fewer than 110,000 clones are present, about 90% being singletons, with the ten largest covering 3% to 3.5%. The specimen comprised peripheral blood, sampled in the second trimester of pregnancy. Receptors originate from a female donor with multiple sclerosis, enrolled in a pregnancy study.

The chain links TRBV7-9 to TRBJ2-6; weak D call: TRBD1 (6 bases). CDR3 length equals 15 residues. In germline, CDR1 is SEHNR, CDR2 FQNEAQ (reference sequence). V shed 3 bases and J shed 7 bases, with 13 bases lying between them. CDR3 bases: TGTGCCAGCAGCTTGCAAGGGGGAACAGCCAACGTCCTGACTTTC. Protein sequence: CASSLQGGTANVLTF.

J is TRBJ2-7 and V is TRBV28; 7 positions agree with TRBD2. With V trimmed by 8 bases and J by 4 bases, 8 bases remained unmatched. CDR3 length: 13 amino acids. From germline, CDR1 is MDHEN and CDR2 SYDVKM. CDR3 residues: CASRRGERYEQYF. The CDR3 region has the DNA TGTGCCAGCCGACGGGGGGAGAGATACGAGCAGTACTTC. Combining the CDR3 with reference TRBV28 and TRBJ2-7 gives the whole variable domain DVKVTQSSRYLVKRTGEKVFLECVQDMDHENMFWYRQDPGLGLRLIYFSYDVKMKEKGDIPEGYSVSREKKERFSLILESASTNQTSMYLCASRRGERYEQYFGPGTRLTVT.

This chain links TRBV5-4 with TRBJ2-5, with TRBD2 identical over 7 bases. In germline, CDR1 is SGHNT, CDR2 YYREEE (reference sequence). After removal of 6 bases from V and 1 base from J, the junction contained 6 bases not matched to a gene. This CDR3 is 14 amino acids long. CDR3 sequence: CASKAGVGQETQYF. CDR3 sequence (DNA): TGTGCCAGCAAGGCGGGAGTAGGCCAAGAGACCCAGTACTTC.

The chain uses TRBV21-1 and TRBJ2-7; no DNA check was done on the table's D call, TRBD2. TRBV21-1 is designated a pseudogene. The CDR3 length is 13 residues. Here the CDR3 reads CASSASGKYEQYF. CDR3 nucleotide sequence: TGTGCCAGCAGCGCTAGCGGGAAGTACGAGCAGTACTTC.

The J gene is TRBJ1-5, the V gene TRBV28; a possible D gene is TRBD1 (5 bases). The CDR3 totals 12 residues. Trimming took 5 bases from V and 7 from J, leaving 9 bases between them. In germline, CDR1 is MDHEN, CDR2 SYDVKM. The CDR3 bases are TGTGCCAGCAGTAGGGGTTGGCAGCCCCAGCATTTT. Amino acid sequence: CASSRGWQPQHF.

The chain uses TRBV29-1 and TRBJ2-7, with 7 bases lining up with TRBD1. J lost 1 base, V lost 8 bases, and 5 bases had no gene match. This CDR3 comprises 12 residues. Germline V lookup: CDR1 SQVTM, CDR2 ANQGSEA. The CDR3 region is CSFWGQSYEQYF. The CDR3, as DNA: TGCAGCTTCTGGGGACAGTCCTACGAGCAGTACTTC.

V usage is TRBV19 and J usage is TRBJ1-4; maybe TRBD1 (5 bases). The CDR3 has 14 amino acids. The germline V and J ends were trimmed by 6 bases and 0 bases, with 8 bases remaining between them. The V gene's germline CDR1 is LNHDA and CDR2 SQIVND (reference sequence). The CDR3 DNA reads TGTGCCAGTAGCGACAGAGCAACTAATGAAAAACTGTTTTTT. As protein: CASSDRATNEKLFF.

This clone was seen more than once but under ten times. V gene TRBV7-9 combines with J gene TRBJ2-6, with a tentative D call TRBD2 (6 bases). From germline, CDR1 is SEHNR and CDR2 FQNEAQ (reference sequence). With 1 base removed from V and 2 bases from J, the gap between germline ends came to 12 bases. The CDR3 has 17 amino acids. The CDR3 spells CASSLEVGGTGANVLTF. CDR3 nucleotides: TGTGCCAGCAGCTTAGAGGTTGGAGGGACTGGGGCCAACGTCCTGACTTTC.

V usage is TRBV5-1 and J usage is TRBJ2-3; 8 bases fit TRBD2. This CDR3 is built from 16 residues. Germline trimming cut 4 bases from V and 1 base from J; bases unmatched to any gene: 8. From germline, CDR1 is SGHRS and CDR2 YFSETQ. The DNA for the CDR3 is TGCGCCAGCAGCCCCGGACTAGCTGGTCGCACAGATACGCAGTATTTT. As protein: CASSPGLAGRTDTQYF.

The chain couples TRBV5-1 to TRBJ2-5; no definite D call. This CDR3 contains 13 residues. Trimming pared 3 bases from V and 4 bases from J, leaving 10 bases between. CDR1 and CDR2 (germline): SGHRS, YFSETQ. The chain's CDR3 is CASSSPSRETQYF. The CDR3 nucleotides are TGCGCCAGCAGCTCGCCCTCTAGAGAGACCCAGTACTTC. Looking up the rest from reference TRBV5-1 and TRBJ2-5 gives the full variable domain: KAGVTQTPRYLIKTRGQQVTLSCSPISGHRSVSWYQQTPGQGLQFLFEYFSETQRNKGNFPGRFSGRQFSNSRSEMNVSTLELGDSALYLCASSSPSRETQYFGPGTRLLVL.

This chain uses TRBV13 with TRBJ2-7; weak D call: TRBD2 (5 bases). The CDR3 extends over 14 amino acids. Between the trimmed V and J ends, which lost 4 bases and 6 bases, there was a span of 16 bases. Per the germline V gene, CDR1 is PRHDT and CDR2 is FYEKMQ (reference sequence). The CDR3 loop reads CASSSRGRGAEQYF. The CDR3 nucleotides are TGTGCCAGCAGCTCCCGGGGAAGAGGTGCCGAGCAGTACTTC.

This clone showed up just once. The chain is built from TRBV30 and TRBJ1-6; D unresolved. CDR3 length equals 15 residues. Germline values: CDR1 GTSNPN, CDR2 SVGIG (reference sequence). Trimming took 4 bases from V and 0 from J, leaving 10 bases between them. The DNA for the CDR3 is TGTGCCTGGACGGTGCGTGACTCCTATAATTCACCCCTCCACTTT. Translated: CAWTVRDSYNSPLHF.

This chain connects TRBV6-5 to TRBJ2-1, with unresolved D. This CDR3 is 13 amino acids long. Per germline, CDR1 MNHEY and CDR2 SVGAGI. Trimming removed 11 bases from V and 0 bases from J, with 11 bases in between. The CDR3 is CASSRSSYNEQFF. In DNA, the CDR3 is TGTGCCTCCTCGCGGAGCTCCTACAATGAGCAGTTCTTC.

The CDR3 nucleotides are TGTGCCAGTAGCCAAGACAGTTCCCACCTATACAATGAGCAGTTCTTC. The encoded protein is CASSQDSSHLYNEQFF. V usage is TRBV19 and J usage is TRBJ2-1; D is possibly TRBD1 (5 bases). This CDR3 region has 16 residues. V gave up 6 bases and J gave up 4 bases, with 19 bases separating them. Germline CDR1 LNHDA, CDR2 SQIVND (reference sequence).

The chain has TRBV4-2 and TRBJ2-5, with 9 bases that match TRBD2. This CDR3 contains 16 residues. V dropped 3 bases and J dropped 3; count of bases not matched to a gene: 8. The germline CDR1 and CDR2 sequences are LGHNA and YNFKEQ. CDR3 protein: CASSHLREGGKETQYF. In DNA form, the CDR3 reads TGTGCCAGCAGCCATTTGCGGGAGGGCGGGAAAGAGACCCAGTACTTC.

This sequence joins TRBV5-5 and TRBJ2-7, with TRBD2 matching 11 bases. The V and J ends lost 0 bases and 3 bases, in that order; junction bases with no gene match: 2. Germline V gene sequence: CDR1 SGHKS, CDR2 YYEKEE (reference sequence). The CDR3 spans 15 residues. The CDR3 here is CASSLGLAGGYEQYF. The CDR3 region has the DNA TGTGCCAGCAGCTTGGGCCTAGCGGGAGGCTACGAGCAGTACTTC.

The chain couples TRBV4-1 to TRBJ2-1; 7 bases are shared with TRBD1. This CDR3 contains 15 residues. V lost 5 bases to trimming and J lost 7 bases; unmatched junction nucleotides: 11. The germline gives CDR1 MGHRA, CDR2 YSYEKL. CDR3 bases: TGCGCCAGCAGCTTTGGACAGGTATCCTTTAATGAGCAGTTCTTC. Translated: CASSFGQVSFNEQFF.

This chain connects TRBV5-1 to TRBJ1-1, with D hard to call. The V gene lost 3 bases and the J gene lost 3 bases, with 12 bases spanning the gap. Germline V CDR1 and CDR2: SGHRS, YFSETQ. The CDR3 loop spans 14 amino acids. The CDR3 loop reads CASSSYSPHTEAFF. CDR3 DNA sequence: TGCGCCAGCAGCTCGTACAGTCCCCACACTGAAGCTTTCTTT. Based on the CDR3 plus reference TRBV5-1 and TRBJ1-1, the full variable domain is KAGVTQTPRYLIKTRGQQVTLSCSPISGHRSVSWYQQTPGQGLQFLFEYFSETQRNKGNFPGRFSGRQFSNSRSEMNVSTLELGDSALYLCASSSYSPHTEAFFGQGTRLTVV.

This clone was seen more than once but under ten times. The chain couples TRBV15 to TRBJ1-5, with D possibly being TRBD1 (6 bases). The germline V gene has CDR1 LNHNV and CDR2 YYDKDF (reference sequence). V lost 5 bases to trimming and J lost 6 bases, with 11 bases between them. The CDR3 loop spans 13 amino acids. The CDR3 DNA reads as TGTGCCACCAGCGAACAGGGTGGTCAGCCCCAGCATTTT. It encodes CATSEQGGQPQHF. Full variable domain (remainder filled in from reference TRBV15 and TRBJ1-5): DAMVIQNPRYQVTQFGKPVTLSCSQTLNHNVMYWYQQKSSQAPKLLFHYYDKDFNNEADTPDNFQSRRPNTSFCFLDIRSPGLGDTAMYLCATSEQGGQPQHFGDGTRLSIL.

The rearrangement joins TRBV7-8 to TRBJ1-2, with TRBD1 matching over 9 bases. The CDR3 is made up of 16 amino acids. V shed 0 bases and J 1 base; nucleotides not matched to a gene: 3. Germline V gene sequence: CDR1 SGHVS, CDR2 FQNEAQ. Here the CDR3 DNA reads TGTGCCAGCAGCTTAGCAGGACAGGGGATTAACTATGGCTACACCTTC. Its protein is CASSLAGQGINYGYTF.

The V gene is TRBV7-2, the J gene TRBJ2-7, with TRBD1 matching over 8 bases. V lost 5 bases to trimming and J lost 7 bases; unmatched junction nucleotides: 7. The germline gives CDR1 SGHTA, CDR2 FQGNSA. This CDR3 spans 13 amino acids. The CDR3 nucleotides read TGTGCCAGCAGCCGGACAGGGAACGGAGAGCAGTACTTC. Protein: CASSRTGNGEQYF.

The V call is TRBV5-6, the J call TRBJ1-2; D perhaps matches TRBD1 (5 bases). V lost 6 bases and J lost 4, with 22 bases in between. Germline V gene sequence: CDR1 SGHDT, CDR2 YYEEEE. The CDR3 has 16 residues. CDR3 region: CASKSGVGQGSYGYTF. For the CDR3, the DNA is TGTGCCAGCAAATCGGGGGTAGGGCAGGGCTCCTATGGCTACACCTTC.

The chain couples TRBV27 to TRBJ2-1; 8 bases fit TRBD1. This CDR3 is built from 15 residues. Germline V gives CDR1 MNHEY, CDR2 SMNVEV (reference sequence). Germline trimming cut 5 bases from V and 1 base from J; bases unmatched to any gene: 4. Written as DNA, the CDR3 is TGTGCCAGCAGTCCCGGGACAGGATCCTACAATGAGCAGTTCTTC. It is translated as CASSPGTGSYNEQFF.

The chain recombines TRBV7-2 with TRBJ2-5, with 12 bases identical to TRBD1. Trimming removed 7 bases from V and 4 bases from J; junction bases left unmatched: 7. The CDR3 contains 15 residues. Per germline, CDR1 SGHTA and CDR2 FQGNSA. CDR3 residues: CASTYGTGGVETQYF. CDR3 nucleotide sequence: TGTGCCAGCACCTATGGGACAGGGGGCGTAGAGACCCAGTACTTC.